This T cell receptor (beta chain) was identified in a study of T-cell reconstitution after alpha-beta-depleted transplantation in children. As it was prepared, the TCRbeta library received unique molecular identifiers. TCRdb passed the PCR reads through MiXCR, listing each CDR3 protein once. The data hold about 500,000 distinct CDR3 sequences, with 30% to 35% observed a single time. This sequence originates from a human donor who donated a stem cell graft to a child with aplastic anemia. Sample: PBMCs from the stem cell graft donor, taken from the stem cell graft.

The CDR3 DNA follows: TGCAGCGCTATCCTGGCAGGACTCACAGATACGCAGTATTTT. Amino acids: CSAILAGLTDTQYF. V gene TRBV29-1 combines with J gene TRBJ2-3; possibly TRBD2 for D (5 bases). The germline V gene has CDR1 SQVTM and CDR2 ANQGSEA. CDR3 size: 14 residues. The V and J ends lost 7 bases and 2 bases respectively, with 16 bases between them.